This T cell receptor beta chain was found in a study of cytomegalovirus exposure and HLA in healthy donors. Overall study findings and caveats: Apparent HLA restriction characterized most CMV-associated TCR beta chains in a later analysis. A previous analysis found most TCR beta V segments productive roughly 87% or roughly 30% of the time.

Germline lookup yields CDR1 SGHAT and CDR2 FQNNGV. V lost 0 bases and J 5 bases, leaving 17 bases between the germline ends. The CDR3 is 16 residues long. In its sample, this clone was seen a few times. The antigen is undetermined. 60 Vbeta and 13 Jbeta primers were used in PCR. Original processing methods: An analysis performed later counted about 80 million unique TCR beta chains (roughly 11 million of them shared). The protocol was immunoSEQ multiplex PCR, while the TCRdb copy is restricted to in-frame clones and leaves out a portion. V, J and clone size were drawn from that table, and D and trimming were deduced from the DNA. Among tens of thousands of clones listed, 75% were seen once. When sampled, the donors appeared nominally healthy, though they likely had unrecorded immune exposures.

The chain employs TRBV11-2 and TRBJ2-7; a possible D gene is TRBD1 (6 bases). The source is a woman aged 40 to 55 in good health and CMV-seropositive. Specimen: PBMCs. The CDR3 DNA sequence: TGTGCCAGCAGCTTAGATGGTAGAGGGGGAGTCCACGAGCAGTACTTC. This gives the protein CASSLDGRGGVHEQYF.